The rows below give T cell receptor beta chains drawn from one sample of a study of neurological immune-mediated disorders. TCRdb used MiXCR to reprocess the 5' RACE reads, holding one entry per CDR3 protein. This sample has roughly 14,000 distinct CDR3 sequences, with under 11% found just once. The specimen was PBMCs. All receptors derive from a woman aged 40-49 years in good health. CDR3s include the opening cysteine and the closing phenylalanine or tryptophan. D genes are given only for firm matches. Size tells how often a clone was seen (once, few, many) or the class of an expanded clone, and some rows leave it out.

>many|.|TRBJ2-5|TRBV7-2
CASSLRWGEVSPETQYF
TGTGCCAGCAGCCTAAGGTGGGGAGAGGTCTCCCCAGAGACCCAGTACTTC
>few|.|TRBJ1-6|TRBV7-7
CASSFLTWTGNSPLHF
TGTGCTAGCAGCTTCCTCACCTGGACGGGAAATTCACCCCTCCACTTT
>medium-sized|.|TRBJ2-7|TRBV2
CASSEGGVDEQYF
TGTGCCAGCAGTGAAGGAGGCGTCGACGAGCAGTACTTC
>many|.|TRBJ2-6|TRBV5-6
CASSNRALSSGANVLTF
TGTGCCAGCAGTAACAGGGCCCTCTCCTCTGGGGCCAACGTCCTGACTTTC
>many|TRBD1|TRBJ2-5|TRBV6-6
CASITGQGVYGLQETQYF
TGTGCCAGCATAACGGGACAGGGTGTTTATGGGCTACAAGAGACCCAGTACTTC
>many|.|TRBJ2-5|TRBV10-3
CAIGLSETQYF
TGTGCCATCGGACTTAGCGAGACCCAGTACTTC
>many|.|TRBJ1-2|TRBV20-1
CSATTGIYGYTF
TGCAGTGCTACAACAGGAATCTATGGCTACACCTTC
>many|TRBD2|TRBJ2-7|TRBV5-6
CASSTGLATEQYF
TGTGCCAGCAGCACGGGACTAGCGACCGAGCAGTACTTC
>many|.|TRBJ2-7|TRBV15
CATSHYEQYF
TGTGCCACCAGTCACTACGAGCAGTACTTC
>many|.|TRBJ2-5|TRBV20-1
CSARGDGGPETQYF
TGCAGTGCTAGGGGGGACGGAGGGCCAGAGACCCAGTACTTC
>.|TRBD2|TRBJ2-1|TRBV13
CASSPIRGGSSYNEQFF
TGTGCCAGCAGCCCTATTCGGGGCGGGAGCTCCTACAATGAGCAGTTCTTC
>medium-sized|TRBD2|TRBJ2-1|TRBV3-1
CASSQVAGGPLARFF
TGTGCCAGCAGCCAAGTGGCGGGGGGGCCTTTGGCGCGGTTCTTC
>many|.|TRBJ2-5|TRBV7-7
CASSPAGVRQETQYF
TGTGCCAGCAGCCCGGCTGGAGTCCGCCAAGAGACCCAGTACTTC
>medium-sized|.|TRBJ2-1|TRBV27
CASRPGHRVNGEQFF
TGTGCCAGCAGGCCCGGGCACAGGGTAAACGGTGAGCAGTTCTTC
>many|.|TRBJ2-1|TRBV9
CASSGGGAAYNEQFF
TGTGCCAGCAGTGGGGGGGGGGCAGCTTACAATGAGCAGTTCTTC
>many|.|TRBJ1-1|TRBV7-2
CASSFWVGTEAFF
TGTGCCAGCAGCTTTTGGGTTGGAACTGAAGCTTTCTTT
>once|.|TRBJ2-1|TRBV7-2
CASSLPDSPGTDTQFF
TGTGCCAGCAGCCTACCGGACTCCCCGGGAACAGATACGCAGTTCTTC
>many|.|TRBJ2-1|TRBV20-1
CSATFGGGGDEQFF
TGCAGTGCTACGTTTGGGGGAGGGGGGGATGAGCAGTTCTTC
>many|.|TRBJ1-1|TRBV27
CASKATPNPEAFF
TGTGCCAGCAAGGCAACACCGAACCCGGAAGCTTTCTTT
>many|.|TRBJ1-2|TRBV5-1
CASSFQGGGYTF
TGCGCCAGCAGCTTCCAGGGAGGTGGCTACACCTTC
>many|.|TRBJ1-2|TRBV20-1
CSARAIRGYTF
TGCAGTGCTAGAGCCATTCGGGGCTACACCTTC
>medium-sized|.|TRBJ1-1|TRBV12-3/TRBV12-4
CASSFGVSRGTEAFF
TGTGCCAGCAGTTTTGGAGTGTCGAGGGGCACTGAAGCTTTCTTT
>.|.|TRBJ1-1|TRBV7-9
CASSFYICSALTGGVFEAFF
.
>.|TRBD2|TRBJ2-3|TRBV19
CASTTGGSNSDTQYF
TGTGCCAGTACAACGGGGGGAAGTAATTCAGATACGCAGTATTTT
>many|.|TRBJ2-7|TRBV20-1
CSPPLHRSYEQYF
TGCAGTCCGCCCCTTCATAGGTCCTACGAGCAGTACTTC
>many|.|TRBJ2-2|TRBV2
CASSGPSGELFF
TGTGCCAGCAGTGGGCCTTCTGGGGAGCTGTTTTTT
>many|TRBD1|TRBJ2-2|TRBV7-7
CASSWGQTGELFF
TGTGCTAGCAGCTGGGGACAGACCGGGGAGCTGTTTTTT
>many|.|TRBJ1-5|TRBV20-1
CSAPWDTFRNQPQHF
TGCAGTGCTCCCTGGGACACTTTTCGTAATCAGCCCCAGCATTTT
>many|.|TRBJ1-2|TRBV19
CASSISSNTYGYTF
TGTGCCAGTAGTATTTCCTCAAATACCTATGGCTACACCTTC
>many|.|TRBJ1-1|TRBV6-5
CASTLRGRAFF
TGTGCCAGCACCCTACGAGGTAGGGCTTTCTTT
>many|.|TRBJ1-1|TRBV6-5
CASSYLPTGNTEAFF
TGTGCCAGCAGTTACCTTCCGACAGGGAACACTGAAGCTTTCTTT
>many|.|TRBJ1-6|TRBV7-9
CASSLLSSPLHF
TGTGCCAGCAGCTTACTCAGTTCACCCCTCCACTTT
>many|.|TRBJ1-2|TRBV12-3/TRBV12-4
CASRGGTNYGYTF
TGTGCCAGCAGGGGCGGGACAAACTATGGCTACACCTTC
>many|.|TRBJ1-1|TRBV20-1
CSAREAKWDTEAFF
TGCAGTGCTAGGGAGGCCAAATGGGACACTGAAGCTTTCTTT
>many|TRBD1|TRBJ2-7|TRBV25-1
CASSEGTGGPTYEQYF
TGTGCCAGCAGTGAAGGAACAGGGGGCCCCACCTACGAGCAGTACTTC
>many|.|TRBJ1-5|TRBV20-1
CSARDPKGASQPQHF
TGCAGTGCTAGAGATCCTAAAGGGGCTAGTCAGCCCCAGCATTTT
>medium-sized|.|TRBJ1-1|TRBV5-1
CASSLSTPTEAFF
TGCGCCAGCAGCCTGTCCACCCCCACTGAAGCTTTCTTT
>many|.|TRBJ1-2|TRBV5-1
CASSQYGPDANYGYTF
TGCGCCAGCAGCCAGTATGGGCCGGACGCTAACTATGGCTACACCTTC
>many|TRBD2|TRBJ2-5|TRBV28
CASSLSSSGGQETQYF
TGTGCCAGCAGTTTATCTTCTAGCGGGGGACAAGAGACCCAGTACTTC
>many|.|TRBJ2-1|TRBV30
CAWSVHNEQFF
TGTGCCTGGAGTGTTCACAATGAGCAGTTCTTC
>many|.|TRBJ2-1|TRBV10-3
CAINTGYNEQFF
TGTGCCATCAACACAGGCTACAATGAGCAGTTCTTC
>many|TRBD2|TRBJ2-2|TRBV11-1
CASSSGEAGELFF
TGTGCCAGCTCTAGCGGGGAAGCCGGGGAGCTGTTTTTT
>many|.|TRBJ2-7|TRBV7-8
CASSSVYEQYF
TGTGCCAGCAGTTCGGTCTACGAGCAGTACTTC
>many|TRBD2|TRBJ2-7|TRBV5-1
CASSQTSELYEQYF
TGCGCCAGCAGCCAGACTAGCGAACTCTACGAGCAGTACTTC
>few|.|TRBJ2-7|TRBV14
CASSQGLGRYYEQYF
TGTGCCAGCAGCCAAGGTCTCGGGCGGTACTACGAGCAGTACTTC
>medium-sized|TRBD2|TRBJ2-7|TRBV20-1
CSFRAGMTYEQYF
TGCAGTTTCCGAGCGGGGATGACCTACGAGCAGTACTTC
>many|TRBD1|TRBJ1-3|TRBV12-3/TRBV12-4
CASSFEGAFGGNTIYF
TGTGCCAGCAGTTTTGAGGGGGCCTTTGGTGGAAACACCATATATTTT
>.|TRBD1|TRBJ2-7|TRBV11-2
CASNLRTGVYEQYF
TGTGCCAGCAACCTCCGGACAGGGGTCTACGAGCAGTACTTC
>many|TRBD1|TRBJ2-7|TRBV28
CATGTGGYEQYF
TGTGCCACCGGGACAGGGGGCTACGAGCAGTACTTC
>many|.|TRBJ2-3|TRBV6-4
CASSDSGGTDTQYF
TGTGCCAGCAGTGACTCGGGGGGCACAGATACGCAGTATTTT
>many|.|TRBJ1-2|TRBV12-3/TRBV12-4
CASSLRAGRDRYGYTF
TGTGCCAGCAGTTTAAGAGCGGGTCGGGACCGCTATGGCTACACCTTC